Below, one TCR beta chain is given with its context. Its specificity is not known. PCR was performed using 60 Vbeta and 13 Jbeta primers. Original processing methods: Approximately 12 million of the roughly 80 million unique TCR beta chains counted in a later analysis were shared. Profiled with immunoSEQ multiplex PCR; TCRdb holds only in-frame clones, not every one. V and J calls and clone size are given by that table; D and trimming were obtained from the DNA. The table lists 120,000 or so clones, 65% to 80% of them singletons, with roughly 6.2% in the top ten. These data come from a study of cytomegalovirus exposure and HLA in healthy donors. Study findings and constraints: Analyses of presence/absence relied on an assumption of roughly uniform sequencing depth across donors. The likely explanation for a cluster of highly shared sequence variants was sequencing artifact. It was reported that TCR beta sequences correctly inferred the HLA-A and HLA-B alleles for most subjects.

Per the germline V gene, CDR1 is MGHRA and CDR2 is YSYEKL. The CDR3 extends over 15 amino acids. J was trimmed by 8 bases and V by 1 base; bases with no gene match: 1. The source is a man in his thirties or forties in good health and CMV-seropositive. The chain has TRBV4-1 and TRBJ2-1, with 14 bases fitting TRBD2. The sample consisted of PBMCs. CDR3 sequence (DNA): TGCGCCAGCAGCCAAGTGGGACTAGCGGGGGATGAGCAGTTCTTC. Amino acids: CASSQVGLAGDEQFF.